This paragraph covers one TCR beta chain sequence. Its antigen is undetermined. CD4+ cells yielded CD45RA+ naive and CD45RA-negative memory subsets. The data belong to a study of shared clonotypes between healthy human individuals. As for the study in general: Serving as donors were two women and three men, whose ages spanned 18 to 49.

The run depth of the assay was deep. Sequencing was performed with immunoSEQ multiplex PCR; in TCRdb, only in-frame clones are kept and a portion is missing. Here the sample spans roughly 640,000 clones, around two thirds being singletons. Germline V gives CDR1 GTSNPN, CDR2 SVGIG (reference sequence). V lost 0 bases to trimming and J lost 7 bases, with 15 bases between them. This CDR3 has 14 residues. Study results and limitations: The study found lower generation probabilities in non-shared clonotypes than in those shared by all four donors.

This TCR came from a woman aged 25 to 45 in good health. V usage is TRBV30 and J usage is TRBJ1-1; D unresolved. Material for sequencing was memory CD4+ T cells sorted from blood. Specified subset: CD45RA-negative fraction. The CDR3 nucleotides read TGTGCCTGGAGTGTAACTCGGACGCGGGGTGAAGCTTTCTTT. Translated, it gives CAWSVTRTRGEAFF.